This is a list of T cell receptor beta chains from one sample in a study of blood T cell repertoires in COVID-19. The repertoire was sequenced with immunoSEQ multiplex PCR; TCRdb's copy has only in-frame clones and lacks some. The repertoire holds roughly 220,000 clones, 90% seen once, with around 16% in the top ten. The sequencing sample was made of PBMCs or T cells enriched from blood (not recorded which). These TCRs come from a man between 25 and 39 years old who had been exposed to COVID-19. Both conserved end residues are part of each CDR3. A D gene is named only where the DNA matches it firmly. The size entry is marked missing in some rows and otherwise reads once, few, many or a size class.

15 | TRBJ1-1 | TRBV4-1 | TRBD1 | . | TGCGCCAGCAGCGCCAGACAGGGAAGACACACTGAAGCTTTCTTT | CASSARQGRHTEAFF
15 | TRBJ1-2 | TRBV5-4 | . | once | TGTGCCAGCAGCTTGGGGGAGGGGTTCGCCTATGGCTACACCTTC | CASSLGEGFAYGYTF
16 | TRBJ2-7 | TRBV4-1 | TRBD2 | . | TGCGCCAGCAGCCCGTCAGCGGGACGGACCTCCTACGAGCAGTACTTC | CASSPSAGRTSYEQYF
10 | TRBJ1-2 | TRBV30 | . | . | TGTGCCTGGAGTGTTCGTGGCTACACCTTC | CAWSVRGYTF
15 | TRBJ2-7 | TRBV10-3 | . | . | TGTGCCATCAGTGAGTCAGGAGAGGCGGCCGACGAGCAGTACTTC | CAISESGEAADEQYF
15 | TRBJ2-2 | TRBV19 | TRBD1 | . | TGTGCCTCCTACCAAGGGGGCAGCAACACCGGGGAGCTGTTTTTT | CASYQGGSNTGELFF
15 | TRBJ2-1 | TRBV5-4 | TRBD2 | . | TGTGCCAGCAGCCTATGGACTAGCGGGGGGGCCGGGCGGTTCTTC | CASSLWTSGGAGRFF
14 | TRBJ2-7 | TRBV18 | . | once | TGTGCCAGCTCACCAGATGTAGGGGACTACGAGCAGTACTTC | CASSPDVGDYEQYF
15 | TRBJ2-2 | TRBV13 | TRBD1 | . | TGTGCCAGCAGCCCAGGGGGCCTGGACACCGGGGAGCTGTTTTTT | CASSPGGLDTGELFF
13 | TRBJ1-2 | TRBV27 | . | . | TGTGCCAGCAGTTTGCGGCAGAACTATGGCTACACCTTC | CASSLRQNYGYTF
13 | TRBJ1-2 | TRBV29-1 | TRBD1 | few | TGCAGCGTCCTGACAGGGCCTAACTATGGCTACACCTTC | CSVLTGPNYGYTF
16 | TRBJ2-2 | TRBV5-6 | . | once | TGTGCCAGCAGCTTGAAGCAGGGCAGAGACACCGGGGAGCTGTTTTTT | CASSLKQGRDTGELFF
13 | TRBJ1-1 | TRBV27 | . | . | TGTGCCAGCAGTTTATGGGAGGCAACTGAAGCTTTCTTT | CASSLWEATEAFF
17 | TRBJ1-6 | TRBV5-1 | TRBD1 | . | TGCGCCAGCAGCTTGGAGACCCGGACAGGGTATAATTCACCCCTCCACTTT | CASSLETRTGYNSPLHF
16 | TRBJ2-7 | TRBV25-1 | TRBD2 | . | TGTGCCAGCAGTGAATATCGGGGGGTCCAACAAGAAGAGCAGTACTTC | CASSEYRGVQQEEQYF
14 | TRBJ1-6 | TRBV19 | . | . | TGTGCCAGTAGCGAGACAGTAGATAATTCACCCCTCCACTTT | CASSETVDNSPLHF
13 | TRBJ2-7 | TRBV3-1/TRBV3-2 | . | . | TGTGCCAGCAGAAACGAGGTGTCCTACGAGCAGTACTTC | CASRNEVSYEQYF
14 | TRBJ2-1 | TRBV18 | . | . | TGTGCCACCAAATCCAGGACACTCAACAATGAGCAGTTCTTC | CATKSRTLNNEQFF
18 | TRBJ1-2 | TRBV4-3 | TRBD1 | . | TGCGCCAGCAGCCCCCACGTCGGGGGACAGGGGACTAACTATGGCTACACCTTC | CASSPHVGGQGTNYGYTF
13 | TRBJ1-5 | TRBV19 | . | . | TGTGCCAGTAGTATCCCAGGGGATCAGCCCCAGCATTTT | CASSIPGDQPQHF
17 | TRBJ1-1 | TRBV4-1 | TRBD1 | . | TGCGCCAGCAGCCAAGAATGGTCACAGGGGGTTAGCACTGAAGCTTTCTTT | CASSQEWSQGVSTEAFF
14 | TRBJ2-7 | TRBV5-8 | TRBD1 | . | TGTGCCAGCAGCTCGGGACAGGGGGCTTACGAGCAGTACTTC | CASSSGQGAYEQYF
14 | TRBJ2-1 | TRBV3-1/TRBV3-2 | . | . | TGTGCCAGCAGCTTTCGGGGTGATCCACCGGAGCAGTTCTTC | CASSFRGDPPEQFF
14 | TRBJ1-2 | TRBV6-5 | TRBD1 | . | TGTGCCAGCAGACCCGGGACAGGGCCTCTTGGCTACACCTTC | CASRPGTGPLGYTF
13 | TRBJ2-3 | TRBV15 | . | . | TGTGCCCCCCAGGGCGCGCCTGCAGATACGCAGTATTTT | CAPQGAPADTQYF
13 | TRBJ1-1 | TRBV5-1 | . | . | TGCGCCAGCAATGAGGACTTGAACACTGAAGCTTTCTTT | CASNEDLNTEAFF
14 | TRBJ2-2 | TRBV11-3 | . | . | TGTGCCAGCAGCCCACCAGGGGGGTCCGGGGAGCTGTTTTTT | CASSPPGGSGELFF
14 | TRBJ2-7 | TRBV5-1 | TRBD2 | . | TGCGCCAGCAGCTTGGGGGGAGGGAGCTACGAGCAGTACTTC | CASSLGGGSYEQYF
18 | TRBJ1-3 | TRBV15 | TRBD1 | . | TGTGCCACCAGCACTAGACAGGGGATATTGCAATCTGGAAACACCATATATTTT | CATSTRQGILQSGNTIYF
12 | TRBJ2-5 | TRBV12-3/TRBV12-4 | . | . | TGTGCCAGCAGTTTAAGGGGCGAGACCCAGTACTTC | CASSLRGETQYF
13 | TRBJ1-2 | TRBV18 | . | . | TGTGCCAGCTCACCCGAGGGCTACTATGGCTACACCTTC | CASSPEGYYGYTF
15 | TRBJ1-5 | TRBV11-2 | . | . | TGTGCCAGCAGCTTAGAGGGGGGGCCGTTTCAGCCCCAGCATTTT | CASSLEGGPFQPQHF
14 | TRBJ1-1 | TRBV7-2 | TRBD1 | few | TGTGCCAGCAGCCCAGGGGGCCCGAACACTGAAGCTTTCTTT | CASSPGGPNTEAFF
15 | TRBJ1-1 | TRBV25-1 | . | . | TGTGCCAGCAGTGAAGGCCTGGGGGGGTCCACTGAAGCTTTCTTT | CASSEGLGGSTEAFF
13 | TRBJ2-2 | TRBV5-1 | . | . | TGCGCCAGCAGCTTGGATCAGGGCGGGGAGCTGTTTTTT | CASSLDQGGELFF
14 | TRBJ2-7 | TRBV4-1 | TRBD2 | . | TGCGCCAGCAGCCGGGGCGGGGGAACGTACGAGCAGTACTTC | CASSRGGGTYEQYF
14 | TRBJ1-6 | TRBV10-3 | . | . | TGTGCCATCAGTGGGGGGGACCGCGCTTCACCCCTCCACTTT | CAISGGDRASPLHF
17 | TRBJ2-5 | TRBV7-9 | TRBD2 | . | TGTGCCAGCAGCCACCCTAAAAGCCTAGCGGGGACAGAGACCCAGTACTTC | CASSHPKSLAGTETQYF
15 | TRBJ2-3 | TRBV5-5 | . | . | TGTGCCAGCAGCGTCATACAGGGCAGCACAGATACGCAGTATTTT | CASSVIQGSTDTQYF
13 | TRBJ2-7 | TRBV15 | . | . | TGTGCCACCAGCACCCTGGGGGCCGACGAGCAGTACTTC | CATSTLGADEQYF
15 | TRBJ1-2 | TRBV9 | TRBD1 | . | TGTGCCAGCAGCCAGGGTGGGACAGGGAACTATGGCTACACCTTC | CASSQGGTGNYGYTF